The present TCR beta chain was sequenced within a study of blood T cell repertoires in COVID-19. As for the study in general: COVID-19 samples collected from the United States, Italy and Spain covered acute and convalescent phases. T cells, B-cell-depleted T cells, or PBMCs provided the cDNA or gDNA that served as material.

In the original workflow: Amplified reference gene primers provided the basis for estimating nucleated cell counts. Using immunoSEQ multiplex PCR, the repertoire was profiled, and TCRdb retains in-frame clones only, with some absent. The DNA was the basis for D and trimming; V, J and clone size are from that table. Of some 250,000 clones in the sample, around four fifths were seen once. Germline V CDR1 and CDR2: SQVTM, ANQGSEA. The CDR3 contains 16 residues. J lost 8 bases, V lost 6 bases, and 17 bases had no gene match. This sequence was found in a man older than 75 with acute or convalescent COVID-19. J is TRBJ2-1 and V is TRBV29-1; 9 nucleotides match TRBD2. The specimen sequenced was peripheral blood. CDR3 sequence: CSVPLRGGALGDEQFF. CDR3 bases: TGCAGCGTGCCTCTTCGCGGGGGGGCCCTTGGGGATGAGCAGTTCTTC.